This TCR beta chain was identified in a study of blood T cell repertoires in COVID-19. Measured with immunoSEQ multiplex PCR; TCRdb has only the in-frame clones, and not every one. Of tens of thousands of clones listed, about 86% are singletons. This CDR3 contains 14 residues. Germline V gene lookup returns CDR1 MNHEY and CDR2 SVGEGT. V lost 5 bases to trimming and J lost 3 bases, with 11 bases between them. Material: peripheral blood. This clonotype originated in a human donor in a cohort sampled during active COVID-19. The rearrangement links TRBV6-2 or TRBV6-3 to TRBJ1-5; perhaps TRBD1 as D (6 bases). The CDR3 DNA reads TGTGCCAGCAGTAATGGACAGAACAATCAGCCCCAGCATTTT. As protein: CASSNGQNNQPQHF.